This TCR beta chain was sequenced during a study of blood T cell repertoires in COVID-19 (dated by TCRdb to the early 2020s). Looking at the study overall: The collaborator samples originated in the United States, Italy and Spain and spanned the acute and convalescent phases of COVID-19. The prospective study material was composed of cDNA or gDNA derived from T cells, B-cell-depleted T cells, or PBMCs. Subjects who had been exposed to COVID-19, were actively infected with it, or had recovered from it provided the deeply sampled blood TCRbeta repertoires that made up the dataset. The repertoires were made available in a free public database intended to serve as a resource for research on the immune response to SARS-CoV-2. The samples were drawn from two sources: the first 160 participants of the ongoing ImmuneRACE study, and 950 to 1,500 subjects contributed by 6 global collaborators. A de-identified subject ID, COVID-19 status, age in years and sex were almost always included in the sample metadata. HLA class I and class II types, where available, came from metadata supplied by the sample provider rather than from assay-based typing.

At the junction V is shortened by 1 base and J by 5 bases, with 9 bases in between. In the germline V gene, CDR1 corresponds to SGHVS and CDR2 to FQNEAQ. From its cysteine to its phenylalanine, the CDR3 spans 14 amino acids. Of all the DNA, just the CDR3 is kept, 42 bases in frame from base 1. Collaborating institutions collected whole blood in K2EDTA tubes following their own protocols. Collaborator samples were shipped for TCRbeta analysis as frozen whole blood, isolated PBMCs, or DNA extracted from either sample type. Concerning this clone: Its binding antigen is unknown. No much larger clonotype is one base removed from it; base qualities were not supplied.

General study outcomes and caveats: Clinical and demographic metadata were provided uncurated, with the amount varying by source and participant.

TCRbeta CDR3 regions were amplified from genomic DNA using the immunoSEQ Assay, a bias-controlled multiplex PCR. The authors' pipeline ran thus. The number of nucleated cells in each sample was estimated from the amplification of reference gene primers within the assay. To quantify the absolute abundance of each unique TCRbeta CDR3 rearrangement, sequence reads were collapsed and filtered. For each sample, productive Simpson clonality was calculated by taking the square root of Simpson's diversity index across productive rearrangements. The source is immuneACCESS, and TCRdb retained only in-frame sequences with V and J called. Part of the clones is not carried over; for the studies checked, unresolved V genes explain less than half of this, and the remainder is unexplained. The V and J calls and the clone size are those of that table, but D and trimming were determined from the DNA. The sample data list 250,000 or so clones, and 80% to 85% of these were observed just once. The ten largest account for around 3.5% of the sample.

The sample consisted of peripheral blood. This receptor was taken from a young woman with acute or convalescent COVID-19. The chain is encoded by TRBV7-8 joined to TRBJ1-5; no D gene call is confident. The CDR3 region has the sequence CASSLVLSDQPQHF. The DNA sequence follows: TGTGCCAGCAGCTTAGTATTGTCAGATCAGCCCCAGCATTTT.